This T cell receptor beta chain was recovered during a study of CXCR3-negative and CXCR3-positive naive CD8 T cells (dated by TCRdb to between 2017 and 2020). Broadly, across the study: In total, around 140 million TRB reads were obtained, or roughly 1.5 +/- 0.3 million reads per library. Diversity and physicochemical repertoire analyses covered roughly eleven donors pooled from two independent experiments. For the TRBV-TRBJ cluster analysis, the naive subsets came from 5 donors, while the memory cells came from 3 donors. Paper-wide results and their limitations: TRB CDR3s from CXCR3-positive naive cells showed higher hydrophobicity (lower Kidera factor 4), lower energy, and higher strength and volume indices than CXCR3-negative naive cells. Similar TRBV-TRBJ usage was shown by naive CXCR3-negative and CXCR3-positive cells from the same donor, whereas distinct patterns were shown by memory cells. Surface CD5, linked to self-reactivity in mice, was comparable between naive subsets; TCR interaction strength was therefore also inferred from TRB CDR3 physicochemical properties. Freshly isolated PBMCs were used for most assays because CXCR3 expression partially decreased after cryopreservation. Comparably high repertoire diversity was found in both naive subsets, whereas much lower repertoire diversity was found in memory CD8+ T cells.

With respect to this clonotype: Its cognate antigen has yet to be identified.

For each CD8+ T cell subset, flow sorting was done in triplicate, and under 350,000 cells per subset went directly into RLT lysis buffer. To exclude memory contaminants, naive CD8+ T cells were stringently defined as CD45RO-CCR7+CD27+CD95-. Peripheral blood mononuclear cells were isolated from buffy coats by standard density gradient centrifugation. Naive CXCR3-negative and CXCR3-positive CD8+ T cells were flow-sorted on a FACSAria III. Total RNA was extracted from sorted cells with an RNeasy Mini Kit. The sequencer listed for this sample is NextSeq 550. The Human TCR Profiling Kit (MiLaboratory) was used to make UMI-labeled 5' RACE TRB cDNA libraries. cDNA synthesis used the entire amount of extracted RNA, and PCR amplification then used the entire amount of cDNA produced. The libraries were made side by side, with each library going through the same number of PCR cycles. Concerning the study's data processing: With a minimum of two reads required per UMI, MIGEC and MiXCR pulled out about 50,000 +/- 10,000 unique UMI-labeled TRB cDNA molecules from each library. Each library averaged about 40,000 +/- 10,000 functional in-frame TRB CDR3 nucleotide clonotypes without stop codons. After downsampling to 5000 UMI-labeled TRB molecules per sample, diversity metrics such as normalized Shannon-Wiener and Chao1 were calculated in VDJtools. VDJtools computed clonotype-size-weighted physicochemical properties of the central five CDR3 residues: interaction energy, strength, volume and Kidera factor 4. Through TCRdb reprocessing, the reads give one entry per CDR3 protein sequence; DNA is omitted. What appears here as the V and J calls and clone size reflects TCRdb's work, not the paper's. The sample's own table lists more than 100,000 distinct CDR3 sequences. Of the sample, 0.4% to 0.5% falls within the top ten clones.

According to the germline V gene, CDR1 reads SQVTM and CDR2 reads ANQGSEA. The CDR3 goes from the cysteine to the phenylalanine over 14 residues. The coding DNA is unavailable. The sequencing input was naive CXCR3+ CD8+ T cells from blood. The cell subset or site label here, explained by the study, means: CD45RO-CCR7+CD27+CD95- naive CD8+ T cells expressing CXCR3 (TNR3+). The source of this sequence is a human donor in good health. Some clones in this sample may be carry-over from other donors' samples. Here the chain combines TRBV29-1 and TRBJ2-7; no DNA is available, so the TRBD1 call from TCRdb remains unchecked. The CDR3 loop reads CSVEWTGNGVEQYF.